This T cell receptor (beta chain) was recovered during a study of cytomegalovirus exposure and HLA in healthy donors. Study-wide points: It is likely that the observed cluster of highly shared sequence variants was a sequencing artifact.

PCR amplification relied on 60 Vbeta primers (plus 13 Jbeta primers). Measured with immunoSEQ multiplex PCR; TCRdb has only the in-frame clones, and not every one. The table lists approximately 82,000 clones, around 10% of them singletons, with around 26% in the top ten. In the case of this clone: Its antigen remains unknown.

Germline values: CDR1 SQVTM, CDR2 ANQGSEA. Unmatched junction bases numbered 4, after V lost 6 bases and J lost 3 bases. The CDR3 has 12 residues. Material: PBMCs. This chain connects TRBV29-1 to TRBJ2-5, with 7 bases fitting TRBD1. This receptor was obtained from a man aged 55 to 69 in good health and CMV-seropositive. The CDR3 DNA reads as TGCAGCGTCGGGACAGCTGAAGAGACCCAGTACTTC. Its translation is CSVGTAEETQYF.